This T cell receptor beta chain is drawn from a study of T-cell reconstitution after alpha-beta-depleted transplantation in children. The TCRbeta library was prepared with unique molecular identifiers. TCRdb redid the calling of the PCR reads with MiXCR, one entry per CDR3 protein. The profile covers 500,000 or so distinct CDR3 sequences, with around a third appearing a single time and 2% to 3% taken by the ten largest. This CDR3 is built from 14 residues. The V end was cut by 3 bases, the J end by 2 bases, with 12 bases between. Per germline, CDR1 DFQATT and CDR2 SNEGSKA (reference sequence). The input for sequencing was PBMCs from the stem cell graft donor, taken from the stem cell graft. The clonotype originates from a human donor who donated a stem cell graft to a child with aplastic anemia. The chain is built from TRBV20-1 and TRBJ2-3; D possibly corresponds to TRBD2 (5 bases). The chain's CDR3 is CSASAGRFTDTQYF. CDR3 in DNA: TGCAGTGCTAGCGCGGGCCGATTCACAGATACGCAGTATTTT.